Listed below are T cell receptor beta chains from one sample, sequenced in a study of RUNX1 and TCR beta rearrangement in T-cell leukemia. TCRdb analysed the PCR reads with MiXCR anew, one entry per CDR3 protein. The repertoire holds about 200 distinct CDR3 sequences, with roughly 43% as singletons. Sequences were obtained from blood. All receptors derive from a male donor with T-cell acute lymphoblastic leukemia. CDR3s leave out the opening cysteine and the closing phenylalanine or tryptophan. Fields, in order: V gene, J gene, clone size, CDR3 protein. Clone size is shown for a subset of rows, as once, few, many or a class of expanded clone.

V: TRBV4-2
J: TRBJ2-1
size: large
CDR3: ASSQGSGGTGQKEQF

V: TRBV7-9
J: TRBJ1-2
size: large
CDR3: ASSSTGGNGYT

V: TRBV7-2
J: TRBJ1-2
size: medium-sized
CDR3: ASSLASGGFSGYT

V: TRBV14
J: TRBJ2-2
size: medium-sized
CDR3: ASSPSYTGELF

V: TRBV20-1
J: TRBJ1-1
size: .
CDR3: SAKGEIEAF

V: TRBV28
J: TRBJ1-1
size: large
CDR3: ASSLPPLETSNTEAF

V: TRBV20-1
J: TRBJ1-2
size: .
CDR3: SARDPARGDGYT

V: TRBV20-1
J: TRBJ1-2
size: .
CDR3: SAGQGNYGYT

V: TRBV11-3
J: TRBJ2-7
size: once
CDR3: ASGLDRRWDEQY

V: TRBV20-1
J: TRBJ1-1
size: .
CDR3: SASRGRRGTEAF